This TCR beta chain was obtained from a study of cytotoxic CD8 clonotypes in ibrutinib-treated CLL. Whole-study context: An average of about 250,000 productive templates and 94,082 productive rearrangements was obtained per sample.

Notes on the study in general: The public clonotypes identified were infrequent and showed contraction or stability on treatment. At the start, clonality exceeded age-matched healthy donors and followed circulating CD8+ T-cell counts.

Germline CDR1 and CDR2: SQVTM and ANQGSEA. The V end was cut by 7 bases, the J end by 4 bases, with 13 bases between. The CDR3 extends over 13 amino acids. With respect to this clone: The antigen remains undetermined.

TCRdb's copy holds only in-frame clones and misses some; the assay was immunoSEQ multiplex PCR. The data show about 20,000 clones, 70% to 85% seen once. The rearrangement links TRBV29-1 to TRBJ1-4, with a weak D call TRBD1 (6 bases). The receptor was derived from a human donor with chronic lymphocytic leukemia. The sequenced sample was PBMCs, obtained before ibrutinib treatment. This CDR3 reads CSARRDNNEKLFF. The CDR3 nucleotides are TGCAGCGCACGCCGGGACAATAATGAAAAACTGTTTTTT.